The sequence of this T cell receptor beta chain was determined in a study of T cell responses to AZD1222 COVID-19 vaccine. For this clone: Antigen: not known.

The CDR3 sequence is 15 residues long. Trimming at V came to 2 bases and at J to 7 bases, leaving 9 bases not matched to a gene. Germline V lookup: CDR1 MDHEN, CDR2 SYDVKM. The data were produced by immunoSEQ multiplex PCR, yet TCRdb's version contains in-frame clones alone and is incomplete. The table records approximately 150,000 clones, approximately 93% of them present only once. Study-wide findings and caveats: Spike-specific TCR breadth and depth rose after two AZD1222 doses. Among the donors, most were white British and more were female, and clonal diversity was possibly underestimated. The CD4 TCRs associated with vaccination extended across spike and predominated at 160-218 and 743-854.

Samples with a second dose at about 4 or about 12 weeks were pooled together. This TCR was recovered from an adult who received the AZD1222 COVID-19 vaccine. J is TRBJ2-7 and V is TRBV28, with 9 bases that match TRBD1. Sequenced material: peripheral blood, taken 28 days after the second AZD1222 dose. The CDR3 protein is CASSLDGTGNREQYF. CDR3 sequence (DNA): TGTGCCAGCAGTTTAGACGGGACAGGGAATAGGGAGCAGTACTTC. Combining the CDR3 with reference TRBV28 and TRBJ2-7 gives the whole variable domain DVKVTQSSRYLVKRTGEKVFLECVQDMDHENMFWYRQDPGLGLRLIYFSYDVKMKEKGDIPEGYSVSREKKERFSLILESASTNQTSMYLCASSLDGTGNREQYFGPGTRLTVT.